The rows below give T cell receptor beta chains drawn from one sample of a study of PD-1 blockade in classical Hodgkin lymphoma. Sequencing used immunoSEQ multiplex PCR; TCRdb keeps in-frame clones, though not all of them. The repertoire includes about 25,000 clones, 65% to 90% of them detected once, and 3% to 4% sits in the top ten. The sample was CD4+ T cells from blood, taken before the fourth cycle of nivolumab. Receptors originate from a human donor with classical Hodgkin lymphoma. Each CDR3 is given with its conserved first and last residue. The order of the fields is V gene, J gene, D gene, clone size, CDR3 DNA, CDR3 protein. A D gene is named only where the DNA matches it firmly. A row's size may be missing; if present it is once, few, many or a size class.

v_gene: TRBV11-3; j_gene: TRBJ1-6; d_gene: .; abundance: .; CDR3nt: TGTGCCAGCAGCTTAGGTCGGGGAGTAAATTCACCCCTCCACTTT; CDR3aa: CASSLGRGVNSPLHF
v_gene: TRBV27; j_gene: TRBJ1-2; d_gene: .; abundance: .; CDR3nt: TGTGCCAGCAGTTTAAAGAGGGACTATGGCTACACCTTC; CDR3aa: CASSLKRDYGYTF
v_gene: TRBV7-2; j_gene: TRBJ1-2; d_gene: .; abundance: few; CDR3nt: TGTGCCAGCAGCCCTAACCGTGGGGGGCAGGGTGGCTACACCTTC; CDR3aa: CASSPNRGGQGGYTF
v_gene: TRBV18; j_gene: TRBJ1-1; d_gene: TRBD1; abundance: .; CDR3nt: TGTGCCAGCTCACCCCAGGGGGGCCCTGAAGCTTTCTTT; CDR3aa: CASSPQGGPEAFF
v_gene: TRBV7-9; j_gene: TRBJ2-3; d_gene: TRBD1; abundance: .; CDR3nt: TGTGCCAGCAGCTTAAGTCGACAGGGCGGCACAGATACGCAGTATTTT; CDR3aa: CASSLSRQGGTDTQYF
v_gene: TRBV6-1; j_gene: TRBJ2-2; d_gene: .; abundance: .; CDR3nt: TGTGCCAGCAGTGAAGCGTGGACCGGGGAGCTGTTTTTT; CDR3aa: CASSEAWTGELFF
v_gene: TRBV30; j_gene: TRBJ2-1; d_gene: .; abundance: .; CDR3nt: TGTGCCTGGAGTGGGTACAATGAGCAGTTCTTC; CDR3aa: CAWSGYNEQFF
v_gene: TRBV29-1; j_gene: TRBJ1-2; d_gene: .; abundance: .; CDR3nt: TGCAGCGTTGGACAAGCCGCTAACTATGGCTACACCTTC; CDR3aa: CSVGQAANYGYTF
v_gene: TRBV30; j_gene: TRBJ1-1; d_gene: .; abundance: .; CDR3nt: TGTGCCTGGAGTGGCAGGGGAGGTACTGAAGCTTTCTTT; CDR3aa: CAWSGRGGTEAFF
v_gene: TRBV7-6; j_gene: TRBJ1-5; d_gene: .; abundance: .; CDR3nt: TGTGCCAGCAGCCCCAGGGTGAGCAATCAGCCCCAGCATTTT; CDR3aa: CASSPRVSNQPQHF
v_gene: TRBV27; j_gene: TRBJ2-1; d_gene: .; abundance: .; CDR3nt: TGTGCCAGCAGAGGGGGGGCGCCTTACAATGAGCAGTTCTTC; CDR3aa: CASRGGAPYNEQFF
v_gene: TRBV12-5; j_gene: TRBJ1-1; d_gene: .; abundance: once; CDR3nt: TGTGCTAGTGGTTTGGCAGGGGACGCCCCTGAAGCTTTCTTT; CDR3aa: CASGLAGDAPEAFF
v_gene: TRBV29-1; j_gene: TRBJ1-2; d_gene: .; abundance: .; CDR3nt: TGCAGCGCCCGGACATTGTTCTATGGCTACACCTTC; CDR3aa: CSARTLFYGYTF
v_gene: TRBV7-2; j_gene: TRBJ1-1; d_gene: .; abundance: .; CDR3nt: TGTGCCAGCAGCCCACGGCCCCCGAACCCGAACACTGAAGCTTTCTTT; CDR3aa: CASSPRPPNPNTEAFF
v_gene: TRBV29-1; j_gene: TRBJ2-3; d_gene: .; abundance: .; CDR3nt: TGCAGCGTTGTGGGGGCAGGGGGGACAGATACGCAGTATTTT; CDR3aa: CSVVGAGGTDTQYF
v_gene: TRBV6-4; j_gene: TRBJ1-1; d_gene: .; abundance: .; CDR3nt: TGTGCCAGCGCGTTGAGAACGAACACTGAAGCTTTCTTT; CDR3aa: CASALRTNTEAFF
v_gene: TRBV27; j_gene: TRBJ2-5; d_gene: .; abundance: .; CDR3nt: TGTGCCAGCAGTTCAGTGGGGGCGGTAGAGACCCAGTACTTC; CDR3aa: CASSSVGAVETQYF
v_gene: TRBV25-1; j_gene: TRBJ2-7; d_gene: TRBD1; abundance: .; CDR3nt: TGTGCCAGCAGTAAGGGACAGGGGGCGCGTGAGCAGTACTTC; CDR3aa: CASSKGQGAREQYF
v_gene: TRBV6-1; j_gene: TRBJ1-4; d_gene: TRBD1; abundance: .; CDR3nt: TGTGCCAGCAGACACCCGGGACAGGGGCCGGAAAAACTGTTTTTT; CDR3aa: CASRHPGQGPEKLFF
v_gene: TRBV29-1; j_gene: TRBJ2-5; d_gene: .; abundance: .; CDR3nt: TGCAGCGTTGGGGACAGCGGGAAGACCCAGTACTTC; CDR3aa: CSVGDSGKTQYF
v_gene: TRBV27; j_gene: TRBJ2-1; d_gene: TRBD1; abundance: .; CDR3nt: TGTGCCAGCAGACTCGGGACAGGGAACAATGAGCAGTTCTTC; CDR3aa: CASRLGTGNNEQFF
v_gene: TRBV6-1; j_gene: TRBJ1-2; d_gene: .; abundance: .; CDR3nt: TGTGCCAGCAGTGAAGTTTATGACGGTAACTATGGCTACACCTTC; CDR3aa: CASSEVYDGNYGYTF